The 31 T cell receptor beta chains reported below all come from one sample, sequenced in a study of long-term antiretroviral therapy in people with HIV. At survey level, the immunoSEQ assay was run in its v3.0 version. The repertoire was sequenced with immunoSEQ multiplex PCR; TCRdb's copy has only in-frame clones and lacks some. This table holds 25,000 to 35,000 clones, approximately 88% found once. Here the sequenced sample was unsorted PBMCs, taken roughly 2.7 years after starting antiretroviral therapy. The receptor set was obtained from a man aged 25 to 45 with HIV.

The chain joins TRBV9 to TRBJ2-2; perhaps TRBD1 as D (6 bases). Germline assignment: CDR1 SGDLS and CDR2 YYNGEE. V was shortened by 2 bases and J by 0 bases, with 11 bases between the two germline ends. The length of the CDR3 is 16 residues. This chain's CDR3 is CASSVQGGSNTGELFF. The CDR3 DNA is TGTGCCAGCAGCGTTCAAGGGGGTTCGAACACCGGGGAGCTGTTTTTT.

V is TRBV13 and J is TRBJ2-7; 15 bases match TRBD2. CDR1 is PRHDT, CDR2 FYEKMQ, per germline (reference sequence). V lost 1 base to trimming and J lost 4 bases; unmatched junction nucleotides: 5. The CDR3 contains 17 residues. The CDR3 sequence: CASSLERTSGGAYEQYF. The CDR3 coding sequence is TGTGCCAGCAGCTTAGAGAGGACTAGCGGGGGGGCTTACGAGCAGTACTTC.

The rearrangement joins TRBV13 to TRBJ1-2, with D unresolved. The CDR3 has 14 residues. In germline, CDR1 is PRHDT, CDR2 FYEKMQ (reference sequence). Trimming cost V 5 bases and J 3 bases, with 13 bases left between them. The CDR3 region has the DNA TGTGCCAGCAGCCCCCGGACGACGTACTATGGCTACACCTTC. This codes for CASSPRTTYYGYTF. Using reference TRBV13 and TRBJ1-2 for the parts outside the CDR3, the full variable domain is AAGVIQSPRHLIKEKRETATLKCYPIPRHDTVYWYQQGPGQDPQFLISFYEKMQSDKGSIPDRFSAQQFSDYHSELNMSSLELGDSALYFCASSPRTTYYGYTFGSGTRLTVV.

This chain links TRBV6-1 with TRBJ2-7; no reliable D call. Germline CDR1 and CDR2: MNHNS and SASEGT. The length of the CDR3 is 14 residues. Trimming stripped 0 bases from V and 5 bases from J, with 11 bases between. CDR3 DNA sequence: TGTGCCAGCAGTGAAGCCTGGCTGGGCCACGAGCAGTACTTC. Protein sequence: CASSEAWLGHEQYF.

This chain uses TRBV4-1 with TRBJ1-5, with 8 bases identical to TRBD1. Germline-derived CDR1 and CDR2 are MGHRA and YSYEKL. The CDR3 spans 17 residues. Trimming at V came to 1 base and at J to 1 base, leaving 6 bases not matched to a gene. CDR3 amino acids: CASSQVSGGISNQPQHF. CDR3 nucleotide sequence: TGCGCCAGCAGCCAAGTTTCAGGGGGCATCAGCAATCAGCCCCAGCATTTT.

The chain uses TRBV30 and TRBJ2-7; D perhaps matches TRBD1 (6 bases). V was clipped by 3 bases and J by 2 bases, with 14 bases between them. The CDR3 is made up of 14 amino acids. Germline CDR1 reads GTSNPN; CDR2 reads SVGIG (reference sequence). CDR3 sequence reads: CAWRPRQATYEQYF. DNA for the CDR3: TGTGCCTGGAGACCCCGACAGGCGACCTACGAGCAGTACTTC.

The chain recombines TRBV6-5 with TRBJ2-3, with 11 bases aligning to TRBD2. There are 15 residues in the CDR3. The J segment lost 5 bases and the V segment lost 5 bases, leaving 6 bases of the junction unmatched. Germline V lookup: CDR1 MNHEY, CDR2 SVGAGI. The CDR3 region is CASSKLAGAVDTQYF. CDR3 in DNA: TGTGCCAGCAGTAAACTAGCGGGAGCGGTAGATACGCAGTATTTT.

The chain recombines TRBV28 with TRBJ2-7; a weak D match, TRBD1 (6 bases). The CDR3 length is 16 residues. From germline, CDR1 is MDHEN and CDR2 SYDVKM. V lost 2 bases and J lost 5, with 19 bases in between. This CDR3 is CASSLVGRGGDHEQYF. The CDR3 DNA follows: TGTGCCAGCAGTTTAGTAGGCAGGGGTGGGGACCACGAGCAGTACTTC.

This clone was seen once. The V gene is TRBV10-3, the J gene TRBJ1-1; D may be TRBD1 (5 bases). The CDR3 covers 15 residues. V lost 4 bases and J lost 0, with 12 bases in between. Germline CDR1 is ENHRY and CDR2 is SYGVKD. The CDR3 is CAISAATAMNTEAFF. The DNA of the CDR3 is TGTGCCATCAGTGCCGCGACAGCGATGAACACTGAAGCTTTCTTT.

V is TRBV10-3 and J is TRBJ1-6; tentatively, D is TRBD1 (6 bases). The germline gives CDR1 ENHRY, CDR2 SYGVKD. This CDR3 has 16 amino acids. With 4 bases removed from V and 2 bases from J, the gap between germline ends came to 12 bases. CDR3 sequence (DNA): TGTGCCATCAGTGGGGCAGGGGACACCTATAATTCACCCCTCCACTTT. Translated: CAISGAGDTYNSPLHF.

The chain is built from TRBV7-3 and TRBJ2-1; 8 nucleotides match TRBD1. The CDR3 length is 15 residues. Germline assignment: CDR1 SGHTA and CDR2 FQGTGA. The junction had 7 bases not matched to a gene; V was cut back by 5 bases and J by 4 bases. CDR3 sequence: CASSLTGDSYNEQFF. The CDR3 DNA reads TGTGCCAGCAGCCTGACAGGGGACTCATACAATGAGCAGTTCTTC.

The chain recombines TRBV5-4 with TRBJ2-7; the match to TRBD1 covers 9 bases. Germline V CDR1 and CDR2: SGHNT, YYREEE (reference sequence). The V gene end was trimmed by 3 bases and the J gene end by 3 bases; junction bases not matched to a gene: 4. This CDR3 is 14 amino acids long. The CDR3 coding sequence is TGTGCCAGCAGCTCCGGGACAGGGAACTACGAGCAGTACTTC. This translates into CASSSGTGNYEQYF.

The V call is TRBV7-8, the J call TRBJ2-7, with D uncertain. From germline, CDR1 is SGHVS and CDR2 FQNEAQ. CDR3 length: 15 amino acids. The V end lost 0 bases, the J end lost 3 bases, and 12 bases lay between the germline ends. The CDR3 sequence is CASSLANRLIYEQYF. The CDR3 coding sequence is TGTGCCAGCAGCTTAGCAAATCGGCTAATCTACGAGCAGTACTTC.

This clone has a single count. The DNA of the CDR3 is TGTGCCAGCAGCCCACAGGGGAGCACAGATACGCAGTATTTT. The encoded protein is CASSPQGSTDTQYF. The V call is TRBV7-6, the J call TRBJ2-3; 7 nucleotides line up with TRBD1. V lost 5 bases to trimming and J lost 0 bases; unmatched junction nucleotides: 2. Germline V lookup: CDR1 SGHVS, CDR2 FNYEAQ. This CDR3 spans 14 amino acids.

The chain employs TRBV7-2 and TRBJ1-1; 8 bases agree with TRBD1. This CDR3 is 13 amino acids long. Germline V gives CDR1 SGHTA, CDR2 FQGNSA. CDR3 nucleotides: TGTGCGGGGCAGGGGGCCTTAAACACTGAAGCTTTCTTT. Residues: CAGQGALNTEAFF.

The count of this clone is one. The chain is built from TRBV6-5 and TRBJ1-1; a possible D gene is TRBD1 (5 bases). The CDR3 contains 14 residues. Trimming left V 6 bases short and J 1 base short, with 12 bases between. Germline CDR1 is MNHEY and CDR2 is SVGAGI. The CDR3 region is CASRATVGNTEAFF. In DNA, the CDR3 is TGTGCCAGCAGGGCGACAGTCGGGAACACTGAAGCTTTCTTT.

V usage is TRBV9 and J usage is TRBJ1-6, with D unresolved. The germline V gene encodes CDR1 SGDLS and CDR2 YYNGEE. Trimming pared 3 bases from V and 11 bases from J, leaving 12 bases between. The CDR3 spans 13 residues. CDR3 bases: TGTGCCAGCAGCGCCCTAATAGAGACACCCCTCCACTTT. Translated, it gives CASSALIETPLHF.

This clone has just one count. This rearrangement joins TRBV5-4 to TRBJ2-1, with D possibly TRBD2 on 6 matching bases. Germline V gene data show CDR1 as SGHNT and CDR2 as YYREEE (reference sequence). The CDR3 runs to 14 residues. Trimming shortened V by 0 bases and J by 7 bases, and 11 bases separated the two germline ends. The CDR3 coding sequence is TGTGCCAGCAGCTTGGTGACTAGGCGGAATGAGCAGTTCTTC. Translating it yields CASSLVTRRNEQFF.

The chain joins TRBV5-1 to TRBJ1-4; 7 nucleotides match TRBD1. CDR1 SGHRS and CDR2 YFSETQ come from the germline V gene. V trimming: 2 bases; J trimming: 5 bases; junction bases outside the gene matches: 6. CDR3 length: 15 amino acids. CDR3 amino acids: CASSFAGGPNEKLFF. The CDR3 coding sequence is TGCGCCAGCAGCTTCGCAGGGGGTCCGAATGAAAAACTGTTTTTT. The entire variable domain, with the rest obtained from reference TRBV5-1 and TRBJ1-4, is as follows: KAGVTQTPRYLIKTRGQQVTLSCSPISGHRSVSWYQQTPGQGLQFLFEYFSETQRNKGNFPGRFSGRQFSNSRSEMNVSTLELGDSALYLCASSFAGGPNEKLFFGSGTQLSVL.

The chain is built from TRBV7-9 and TRBJ1-2; possible D gene TRBD1, 5 bases. CDR1 SEHNR and CDR2 FQNEAQ come from the germline V gene (reference sequence). The ends were cut back, 5 bases at V and 0 bases at J, with 16 bases in the middle. This CDR3 has 16 amino acids. The CDR3 reads CASSQVGGGPNYGYTF. Written as DNA, the CDR3 is TGTGCCAGCAGCCAGGTGGGGGGAGGCCCTAACTATGGCTACACCTTC.

This clone was seen a handful of times. The chain recombines TRBV28 with TRBJ2-7; D is perhaps TRBD1 or TRBD2 (5 bases each). CDR1 and CDR2 (germline): MDHEN, SYDVKM. CDR3 length equals 12 residues. The ends were cut back, 3 bases at V and 5 bases at J, with 8 bases in the middle. The CDR3 protein is CASSLGVNEQYF. In nucleotides, the CDR3 is TGTGCCAGCAGTTTGGGGGTCAACGAGCAGTACTTC.

The chain is built from TRBV4-1 and TRBJ2-5; no clear D. V lost 1 base to trimming and J lost 5 bases, with 11 bases between them. The CDR3 has 14 amino acids. Germline CDR1 reads MGHRA; CDR2 reads YSYEKL. The CDR3 DNA is TGCGCCAGCAGCCAAGCCCCCGGTCAGGAGACCCAGTACTTC. This translates into CASSQAPGQETQYF.

CDR3 in amino acids: CASSPWTGAGEQYF. Here the CDR3 DNA reads TGTGCCAGCAGCCCCTGGACTGGGGCGGGCGAGCAGTACTTC. V is TRBV9 and J is TRBJ2-7, with D perhaps being TRBD1 or TRBD2 (5 bases each). Trimming removed 4 bases from V and 6 bases from J, with 17 bases in between. Germline CDR1 SGDLS, CDR2 YYNGEE. The CDR3 totals 14 residues. The full variable domain, completed using reference TRBV9 and TRBJ2-7, is DSGVTQTPKHLITATGQRVTLRCSPRSGDLSVYWYQQSLDQGLQFLIQYYNGEERAKGNILERFSAQQFPDLHSELNLSSLELGDSALYFCASSPWTGAGEQYFGPGTRLTVT.

This clone was seen just once. The chain uses TRBV7-9 and TRBJ1-5; TRBD1 is a possible D gene (5 bases). The CDR3 has 15 residues. Germline V gene sequence: CDR1 SEHNR, CDR2 FQNEAQ (reference sequence). The V gene lost 6 bases and the J gene lost 2 bases, with 14 bases spanning the gap. For the CDR3, the DNA is TGTGCCAGCAGACTCGCCAGGGTCGGCAATCAGCCCCAGCATTTT. Translation gives CASRLARVGNQPQHF.

Of note for this clone: Other DNA sequences in this specimen translate into the identical CDR3. The chain couples TRBV6-5 to TRBJ1-1, with D unresolved. The CDR3 totals 13 residues. Looked up from germline, CDR1 is MNHEY and CDR2 is SVGAGI. Trimming removed 0 bases at V and 1 base at J, with 3 bases between. CDR3 loop: CASSYSRNTEAFF. The CDR3 DNA reads as TGTGCCAGCAGTTACTCACGGAACACTGAAGCTTTCTTT.

This rearrangement joins TRBV10-2 to TRBJ2-3; D assignment may be TRBD1 or TRBD2 (5 bases each). The CDR3 totals 15 residues. Trimming pared 2 bases from V and 0 bases from J, leaving 9 bases between. CDR1 and CDR2 from the germline V gene are WSHSY and SAAADI. The CDR3 nucleotides read TGCGCCAGCAGTGAGGGGACGGGTAGCACAGATACGCAGTATTTT. Protein sequence: CASSEGTGSTDTQYF.

The chain uses TRBV5-6 and TRBJ2-2; 7 bases align to TRBD1. Trimming at V came to 4 bases and at J to 1 base, leaving 7 bases not matched to a gene. In germline, CDR1 is SGHDT, CDR2 YYEEEE. CDR3 length: 16 amino acids. CDR3 sequence: CASSPPGTVNTGELFF. CDR3 in DNA: TGTGCCAGCAGCCCCCCCGGGACAGTGAACACCGGGGAGCTGTTTTTT.

The J gene is TRBJ1-2, the V gene TRBV28; 9 nucleotides agree with TRBD1. The V gene's germline CDR1 is MDHEN and CDR2 SYDVKM. Trimming removed 5 bases from V and 4 bases from J; junction bases left unmatched: 8. The CDR3 length is 15 residues. CDR3 sequence reads: CASSAPGQGIYGYTF. The CDR3 nucleotides read TGTGCCAGCAGTGCCCCGGGACAGGGCATCTATGGCTACACCTTC.

The chain uses TRBV5-4 and TRBJ2-3; no definite D call. CDR3 length equals 15 residues. Trimming removed 4 bases at V and 0 bases at J, with 12 bases between. Germline CDR1 and CDR2: SGHNT and YYREEE (reference sequence). The CDR3 sequence: CASSPGLVSTDTQYF. In nucleotides, the CDR3 is TGTGCCAGCAGCCCCGGCCTAGTTAGCACAGATACGCAGTATTTT.

The rearrangement joins TRBV7-9 to TRBJ2-1; a possible D gene is TRBD2 (6 bases). Germline-derived CDR1 and CDR2 are SEHNR and FQNEAQ (reference sequence). The CDR3 length is 14 residues. V was cut by 5 bases and J by 10 bases, with 18 bases left in between. CDR3 protein: CASSEGLPREEQFF. The CDR3 region has the DNA TGTGCCAGCAGCGAGGGACTCCCTCGAGAAGAGCAGTTCTTC.

V is TRBV7-8 and J is TRBJ2-1; D uncertain. This CDR3 contains 15 residues. The germline V gene encodes CDR1 SGHVS and CDR2 FQNEAQ. Between the trimmed V and J ends, which lost 6 bases and 0 bases, there was a span of 12 bases. The CDR3 sequence is CASRTGGSSYNEQFF. In DNA form, the CDR3 reads TGTGCCAGCAGAACCGGCGGCAGCTCCTACAATGAGCAGTTCTTC.